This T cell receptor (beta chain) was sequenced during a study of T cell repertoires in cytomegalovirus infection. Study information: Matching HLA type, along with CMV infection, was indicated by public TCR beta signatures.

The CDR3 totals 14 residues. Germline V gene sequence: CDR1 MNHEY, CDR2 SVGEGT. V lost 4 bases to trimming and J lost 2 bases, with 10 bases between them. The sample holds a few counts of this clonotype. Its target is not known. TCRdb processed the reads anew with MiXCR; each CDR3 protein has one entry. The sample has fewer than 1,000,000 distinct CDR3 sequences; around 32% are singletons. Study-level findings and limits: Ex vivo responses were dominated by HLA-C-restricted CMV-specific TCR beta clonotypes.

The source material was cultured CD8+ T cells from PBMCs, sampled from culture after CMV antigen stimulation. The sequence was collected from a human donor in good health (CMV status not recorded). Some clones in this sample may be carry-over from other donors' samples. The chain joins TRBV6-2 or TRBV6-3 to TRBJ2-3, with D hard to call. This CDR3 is CASSWAFNTDTQYF. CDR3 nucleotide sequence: TGTGCCAGCAGTTGGGCGTTTAACACAGATACGCAGTATTTT.